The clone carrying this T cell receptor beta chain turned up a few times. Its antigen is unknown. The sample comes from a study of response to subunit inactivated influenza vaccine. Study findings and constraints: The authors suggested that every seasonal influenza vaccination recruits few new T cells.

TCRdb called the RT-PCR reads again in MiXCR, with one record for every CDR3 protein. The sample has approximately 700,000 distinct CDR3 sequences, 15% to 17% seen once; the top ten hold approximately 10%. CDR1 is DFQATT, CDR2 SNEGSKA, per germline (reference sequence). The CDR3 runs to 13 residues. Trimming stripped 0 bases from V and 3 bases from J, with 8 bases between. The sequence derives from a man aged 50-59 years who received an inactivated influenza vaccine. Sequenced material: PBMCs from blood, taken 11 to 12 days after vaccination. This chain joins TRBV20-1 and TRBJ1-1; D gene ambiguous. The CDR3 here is CSAREGGHTEAFF. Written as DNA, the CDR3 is TGCAGTGCTAGAGAGGGTGGGCACACTGAAGCTTTCTTT.